Listed below are T cell receptor beta chains from one sample, sequenced in a study of blood T cell repertoires in COVID-19. Sequencing used immunoSEQ multiplex PCR; TCRdb keeps in-frame clones, though not all of them. The profile shows around 300,000 clones, roughly 90% of them singletons. The sequencing input was peripheral blood. The source is a woman aged 40-49 years who had recovered from COVID-19. CDR3s include the opening cysteine and the closing phenylalanine or tryptophan. Some rows have no size entry. The others give once, few or many, or a class for an expanded clone.

V: TRBV18; size: .; CDR3: CASSPGNRAGTEAFF
V: TRBV6-1; size: .; CDR3: CASSDPAEGAQETQYF
V: TRBV7-9; size: .; CDR3: CASSSGTSSYNEQFF
V: TRBV6-5; size: .; CDR3: CASSPGLASTYEQYF
V: TRBV2; size: few; CDR3: CATSLGGNQPQHF
V: TRBV2; size: .; CDR3: CASSLSTGLNYGYTF
V: TRBV9; size: .; CDR3: CASSGIPGGINSPLHF
V: TRBV6-1; size: .; CDR3: CASSAPSPGGLGNDEQYF
V: TRBV5-1; size: .; CDR3: CASSLAPGRDEQYF
V: TRBV5-1; size: few; CDR3: CASSLGPGTTNEKLFF
V: TRBV6-5; size: .; CDR3: CASSYSGLDTDTQYF
V: TRBV30; size: .; CDR3: CAWARGSGRDSNTGELFF
V: TRBV7-9; size: .; CDR3: CASRETGRTDTQYF
V: TRBV19; size: once; CDR3: CASSAGGRGPPYQETQYF
V: TRBV7-3; size: .; CDR3: CASSLASGSLDTQYF
V: TRBV7-7; size: .; CDR3: CASSLGLAGEETQYF
V: TRBV18; size: once; CDR3: CASSQGAVYEQYF
V: TRBV5-1; size: .; CDR3: CASSELADMNTGELFF
V: TRBV2; size: .; CDR3: CASSLLARGMSYNEQFF
V: TRBV10-3; size: .; CDR3: CAISARDTDTQYF
V: TRBV5-4; size: .; CDR3: CASSLGGVDTGELFF
V: TRBV28; size: .; CDR3: CASSWGLASNNEQFF
V: TRBV7-3; size: .; CDR3: CASSPLGGETQYF
V: TRBV29-1; size: once; CDR3: CSAGTGRRYEQYF
V: TRBV19; size: .; CDR3: CASSKSGTSNTQYF
V: TRBV12-3/TRBV12-4; size: .; CDR3: CASSPQGQGVYF
V: TRBV30; size: .; CDR3: CALTTSGTDTQYF
V: TRBV25-1; size: .; CDR3: CASSEDRAPTDTQYF
V: TRBV5-1; size: .; CDR3: CASTLGQARTKAFF
V: TRBV11-3; size: .; CDR3: CASSPIGGRRSSYEQYF
V: TRBV12-3/TRBV12-4; size: .; CDR3: CASSLEGDGEYF
V: TRBV19; size: .; CDR3: CASRIRSGSANTGELFF
V: TRBV10-3; size: .; CDR3: CAISEGQGYGYTF
V: TRBV28; size: .; CDR3: CASSRTGSSYNEQFF
V: TRBV6-5; size: .; CDR3: CASSYGTGGFNEQFF
V: TRBV7-9; size: .; CDR3: CASSDYSTGYTDTQYF